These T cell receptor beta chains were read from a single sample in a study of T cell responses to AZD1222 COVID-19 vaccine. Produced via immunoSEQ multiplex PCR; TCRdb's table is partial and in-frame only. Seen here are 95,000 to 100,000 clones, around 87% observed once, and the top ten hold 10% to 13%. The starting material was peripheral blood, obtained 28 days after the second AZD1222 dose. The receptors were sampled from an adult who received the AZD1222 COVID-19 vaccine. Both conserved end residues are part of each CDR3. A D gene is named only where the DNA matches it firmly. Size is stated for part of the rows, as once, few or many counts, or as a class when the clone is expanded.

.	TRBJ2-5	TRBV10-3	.	CAISYDRAAQETQYF	TGTGCCATCAGTTATGACCGCGCGGCTCAAGAGACCCAGTACTTC
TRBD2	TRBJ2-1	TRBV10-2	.	CASSAPRGGPEQFF	TGCGCCAGCAGTGCCCCCCGGGGGGGGCCTGAGCAGTTCTTC
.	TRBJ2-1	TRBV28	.	CASTTPGVFSGKQFF	TGTGCCAGCACTACCCCGGGGGTATTTTCTGGAAAGCAGTTCTTC
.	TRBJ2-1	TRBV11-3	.	CASSLGNEQFF	TGTGCCAGCAGCTTAGGGAATGAGCAGTTCTTC
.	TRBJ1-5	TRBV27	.	CASSLRPVGNQPQHF	TGTGCCAGCAGTTTGCGGCCCGTGGGCAATCAGCCCCAGCATTTT
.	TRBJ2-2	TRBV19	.	CASSWGGLTGELFF	TGTGCCAGTAGTTGGGGGGGCCTGACCGGGGAGCTGTTTTTT
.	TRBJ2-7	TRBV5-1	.	CASSVGGAYEQYF	TGCGCCAGCAGCGTCGGCGGAGCCTACGAGCAGTACTTC
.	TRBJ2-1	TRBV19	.	CATGDTHNEQFF	TGTGCCACTGGGGACACCCACAATGAGCAGTTCTTC
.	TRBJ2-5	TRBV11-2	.	CASSLDPKRETQYF	TGTGCCAGCAGCTTAGACCCAAAAAGGGAGACCCAGTACTTC
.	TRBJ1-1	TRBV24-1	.	CATSRGTEAFF	TGTGCCACCTCAAGAGGAACTGAAGCTTTCTTT
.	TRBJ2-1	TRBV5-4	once	CASISGSGDYNEQFF	TGTGCCAGCATTTCCGGGTCCGGGGATTACAATGAGCAGTTCTTC
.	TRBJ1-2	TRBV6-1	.	CASSEAQEKGYTF	TGTGCCAGCAGTGAAGCGCAGGAGAAGGGCTACACCTTC
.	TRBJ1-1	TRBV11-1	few	CASSLGTERTEAFF	TGTGCCAGCAGCTTAGGGACAGAGAGGACTGAAGCTTTCTTT
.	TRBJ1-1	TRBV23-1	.	CASSQSLQPPNMNTEAFF	TGCGCCAGCAGTCAATCCCTACAGCCTCCTAATATGAACACTGAAGCTTTCTTT
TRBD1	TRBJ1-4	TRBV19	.	CASSPFTGGLFF	TGTGCCAGTAGTCCCTTCACAGGGGGACTGTTTTTT
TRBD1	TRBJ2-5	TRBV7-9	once	CASSWDRPETQYF	TGTGCCAGCAGCTGGGACAGGCCGGAGACCCAGTACTTC
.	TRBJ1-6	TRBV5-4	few	CASSSDGYNSPLHF	TGTGCCAGCAGCTCGGACGGCTATAATTCACCCCTCCACTTT
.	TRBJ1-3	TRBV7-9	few	CASSLEGKSGNTIYF	TGTGCCAGCAGCTTAGAGGGGAAATCTGGAAACACCATATATTTT
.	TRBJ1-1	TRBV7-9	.	CASSTHTRGNTEAFF	TGTGCCAGCAGCACCCATACGAGGGGGAACACTGAAGCTTTCTTT
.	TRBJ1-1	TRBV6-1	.	CASSDRGGVNTEAFF	TGTGCCAGCAGTGACCGGGGAGGAGTGAACACTGAAGCTTTCTTT
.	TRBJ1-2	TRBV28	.	CASTGDLGYGYTF	TGTGCCAGCACCGGGGACCTTGGGTATGGCTACACCTTC
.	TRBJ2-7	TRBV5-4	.	CASSLALAAASEQYF	TGTGCCAGCAGCTTGGCCCTAGCCGCGGCCTCCGAGCAGTACTTC
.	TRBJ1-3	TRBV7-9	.	CASSLAGAAGNTIYF	TGTGCCAGCAGCTTAGCAGGGGCTGCTGGAAACACCATATATTTT
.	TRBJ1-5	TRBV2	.	CASSRETLPQHF	TGTGCCAGCAGTCGGGAGACACTGCCCCAGCATTTT
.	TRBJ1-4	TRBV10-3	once	CAISEWGRDEKLFF	TGTGCCATCAGTGAGTGGGGCAGGGATGAAAAACTGTTTTTT
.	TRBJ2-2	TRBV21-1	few	CASRRSGGPSNTGELFF	TGTGCCAGCAGACGTAGCGGGGGCCCCTCAAACACCGGGGAGCTGTTTTTT
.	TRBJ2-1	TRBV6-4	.	CASSDSHPANEQFF	TGTGCCAGCAGTGACTCTCACCCAGCCAATGAGCAGTTCTTC
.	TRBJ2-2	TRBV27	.	CASRRGQSNTGELFF	TGTGCCAGCAGGCGGGGACAGTCGAACACCGGGGAGCTGTTTTTT
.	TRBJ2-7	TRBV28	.	CASSFAPSFYEQYF	TGTGCCAGCAGTTTCGCCCCCTCGTTCTACGAGCAGTACTTC
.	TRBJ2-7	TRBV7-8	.	CASSLLLASSSYEQYF	TGTGCCAGCAGCCTCTTGTTGGCTAGCTCCTCCTACGAGCAGTACTTC
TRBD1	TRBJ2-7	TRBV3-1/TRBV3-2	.	CASSHGQGDEQYF	TGTGCCAGCAGCCACGGACAGGGCGACGAGCAGTACTTC
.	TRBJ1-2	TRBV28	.	CASSLGNGYTF	TGTGCCAGCAGCCTGGGGAATGGCTACACCTTC
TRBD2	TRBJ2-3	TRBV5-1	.	CASSLGRASGGPDTQYF	TGCGCCAGCAGCTTGGGTCGGGCTAGCGGGGGACCAGATACGCAGTATTTT
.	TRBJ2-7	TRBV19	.	CATSGGPYEQYF	TGTGCCACCTCGGGGGGCCCCTACGAGCAGTACTTC
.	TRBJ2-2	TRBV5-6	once	CASTLPPNTGELFF	TGTGCCAGCACCCTCCCGCCTAACACCGGGGAGCTGTTTTTT
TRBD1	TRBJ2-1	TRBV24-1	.	CATSDSRQGDNEQFF	TGTGCCACCAGTGATTCCCGACAGGGAGACAATGAGCAGTTCTTC
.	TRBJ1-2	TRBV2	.	CASSERGGDGYTF	TGTGCCAGCAGTGAAAGAGGGGGAGATGGCTACACCTTC
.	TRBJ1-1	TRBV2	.	CASSSTGQGNTEAFF	TGTGCCAGCAGTAGTACGGGACAAGGGAACACTGAAGCTTTCTTT
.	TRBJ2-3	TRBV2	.	CASRSTGTQQYF	TGTGCCAGCAGATCGACCGGGACTCAGCAGTATTTT
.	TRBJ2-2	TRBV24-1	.	CATGRTGELFF	TGTGCCACAGGGCGAACCGGGGAGCTGTTTTTT
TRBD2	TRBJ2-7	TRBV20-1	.	CSASLAGRAYEQYF	TGCAGTGCTAGTCTAGCGGGGCGAGCCTACGAGCAGTACTTC